A selection of T cell receptor beta chains follows, all from one sample in a study of blood T cell repertoires in COVID-19. Sequencing used immunoSEQ multiplex PCR; TCRdb keeps in-frame clones, though not all of them. The sample contains under 150,000 clones, 88% of which appear only once. The sequenced sample consisted of peripheral blood. Source of these receptors: a human donor in a cohort sampled during active COVID-19. The CDR3 runs from the conserved cysteine through the conserved F or W. The D gene is left open where the match is weak. Rows give clone size only sometimes, using once, few, many, or a class for an expanded clone.

size: once; D: TRBD1; J: TRBJ2-5; V: TRBV9; DNA: TGTGCCAGCAGCTTCTCAAACAGGGGCGAGGCGACCCAGTACTTC; CDR3: CASSFSNRGEATQYF
size: .; D: .; J: TRBJ1-2; V: TRBV9; DNA: TGTGCCAGCAGCCCGGGGATTCGCTTTAACTATGGCTACACCTTC; CDR3: CASSPGIRFNYGYTF
size: .; D: TRBD2; J: TRBJ2-5; V: TRBV6-5; DNA: TGTGCCAGCAGCGTACTAGCGGGGGGGCGGGAGACCCAGTACTTC; CDR3: CASSVLAGGRETQYF
size: .; D: .; J: TRBJ2-1; V: TRBV6-6; DNA: TGTGCCAGCAGTTACGGCGCAAGCGTAACAATTGAGCAGTTCTTC; CDR3: CASSYGASVTIEQFF
size: .; D: TRBD1; J: TRBJ2-5; V: TRBV23-1; DNA: TGCGCCAGCAGTCAAGCCCTCGGGACAGGGGGCGAGGAGACCCAGTACTTC; CDR3: CASSQALGTGGEETQYF
size: .; D: TRBD1; J: TRBJ2-2; V: TRBV29-1; DNA: TGCAGCGTTGAGGAGAAGGGGACAGGGAACACCGGGGAGCTGTTTTTT; CDR3: CSVEEKGTGNTGELFF
size: .; D: TRBD1; J: TRBJ1-1; V: TRBV2; DNA: TGTGCCAGCAGTGTTTCCGGGACAGGGATTAGAATGAACACTGAAGCTTTCTTT; CDR3: CASSVSGTGIRMNTEAFF
size: .; D: .; J: TRBJ1-6; V: TRBV6-1; DNA: TGTGCCAGCAGTGAAGCGGCAGGGGTTAGTTCACCCCTCCACTTT; CDR3: CASSEAAGVSSPLHF
size: .; D: TRBD1; J: TRBJ1-2; V: TRBV3-1/TRBV3-2; DNA: TGTGCCAGCAGCCAAGACAGGGGGCGGGATGGCTACACCTTC; CDR3: CASSQDRGRDGYTF
size: .; D: .; J: TRBJ2-2; V: TRBV30; DNA: TGTGCCTGGAGTGTAATGAGTCTAGCGACCGGGGAGCTGTTTTTT; CDR3: CAWSVMSLATGELFF
size: .; D: TRBD2; J: TRBJ2-2; V: TRBV5-4; DNA: TGTGCCAGCAGCTTAGGACTAGCTACTACCGGGGAGCTGTTTTTT; CDR3: CASSLGLATTGELFF
size: few; D: .; J: TRBJ2-3; V: TRBV12-3/TRBV12-4; DNA: TGTGCCAGCAGTTTTCGGGGGGATACGCAGTATTTT; CDR3: CASSFRGDTQYF
size: .; D: TRBD2; J: TRBJ2-1; V: TRBV24-1; DNA: TGTGCCACCAGTGATACGGCGGGAGTCTACAATGAGCAGTTCTTC; CDR3: CATSDTAGVYNEQFF
size: .; D: TRBD1; J: TRBJ2-7; V: TRBV18; DNA: TGTGCCAGCTCACTGGACAGGGGCTACGAGCAGTACTTC; CDR3: CASSLDRGYEQYF